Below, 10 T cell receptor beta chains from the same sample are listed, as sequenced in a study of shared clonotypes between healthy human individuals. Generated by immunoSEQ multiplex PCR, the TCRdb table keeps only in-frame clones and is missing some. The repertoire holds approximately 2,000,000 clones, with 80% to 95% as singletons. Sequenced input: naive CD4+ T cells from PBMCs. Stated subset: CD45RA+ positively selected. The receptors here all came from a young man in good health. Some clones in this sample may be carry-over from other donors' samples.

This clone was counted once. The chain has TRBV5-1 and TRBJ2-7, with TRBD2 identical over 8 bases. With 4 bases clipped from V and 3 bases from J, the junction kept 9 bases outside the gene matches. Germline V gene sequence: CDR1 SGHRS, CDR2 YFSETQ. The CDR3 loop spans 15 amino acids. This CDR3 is CASSPASSGRYEQYF. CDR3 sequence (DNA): TGCGCCAGCAGCCCCGCGTCTAGCGGGCGCTACGAGCAGTACTTC.

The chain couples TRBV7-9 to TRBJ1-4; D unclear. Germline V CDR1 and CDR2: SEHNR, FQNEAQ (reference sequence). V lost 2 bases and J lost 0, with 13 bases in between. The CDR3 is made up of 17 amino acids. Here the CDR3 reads CASSLRSRDPTNEKLFF. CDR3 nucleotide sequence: TGTGCCAGCAGCTTAAGGTCGAGGGATCCAACTAATGAAAAACTGTTTTTT.

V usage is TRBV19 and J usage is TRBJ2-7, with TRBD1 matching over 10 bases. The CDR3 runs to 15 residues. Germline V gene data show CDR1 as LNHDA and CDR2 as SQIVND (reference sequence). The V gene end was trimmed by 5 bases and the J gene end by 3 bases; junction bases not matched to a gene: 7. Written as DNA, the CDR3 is TGTGCCAGTAGTCGACTGACAGGGGGCGGCTACGAGCAGTACTTC. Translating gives CASSRLTGGGYEQYF.

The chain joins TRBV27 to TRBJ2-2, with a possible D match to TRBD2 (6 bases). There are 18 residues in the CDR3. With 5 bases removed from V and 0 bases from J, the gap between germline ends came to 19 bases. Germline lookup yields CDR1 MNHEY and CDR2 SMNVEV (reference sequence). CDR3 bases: TGTGCCAGCAGTCCGATCTCGGGAGTACCCGCGAACACCGGGGAGCTGTTTTTT. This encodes CASSPISGVPANTGELFF.

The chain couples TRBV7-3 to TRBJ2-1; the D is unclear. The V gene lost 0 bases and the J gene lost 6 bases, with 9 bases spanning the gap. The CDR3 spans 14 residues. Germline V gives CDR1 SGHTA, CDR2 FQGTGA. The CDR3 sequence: CASSLTVTSNEQFF. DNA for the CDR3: TGTGCCAGCAGCTTAACGGTGACAAGCAATGAGCAGTTCTTC.

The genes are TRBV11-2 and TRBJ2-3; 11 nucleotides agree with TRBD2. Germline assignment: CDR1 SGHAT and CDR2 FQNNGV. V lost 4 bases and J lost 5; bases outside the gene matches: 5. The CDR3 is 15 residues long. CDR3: CASSSLAGGRDTQYF. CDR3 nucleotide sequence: TGTGCCAGCAGCTCATTAGCGGGAGGGCGAGATACGCAGTATTTT.

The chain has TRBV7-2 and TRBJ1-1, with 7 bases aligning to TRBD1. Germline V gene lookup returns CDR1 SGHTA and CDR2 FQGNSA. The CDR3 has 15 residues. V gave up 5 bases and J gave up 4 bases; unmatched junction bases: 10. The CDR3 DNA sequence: TGTGCCAGCAGCCCCTGGGTGACAGGGCCCACTGAAGCTTTCTTT. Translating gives CASSPWVTGPTEAFF.

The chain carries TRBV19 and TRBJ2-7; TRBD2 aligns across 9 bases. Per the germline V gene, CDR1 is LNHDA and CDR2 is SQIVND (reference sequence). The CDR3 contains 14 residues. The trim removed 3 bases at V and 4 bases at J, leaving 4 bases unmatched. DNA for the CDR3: TGTGCCAGTAGTATTTCTAGCGGGGATTACGAGCAGTACTTC. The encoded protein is CASSISSGDYEQYF.

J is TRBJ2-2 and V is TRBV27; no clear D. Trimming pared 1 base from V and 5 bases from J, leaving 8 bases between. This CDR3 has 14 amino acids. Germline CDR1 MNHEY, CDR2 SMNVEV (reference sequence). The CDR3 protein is CASSLWVDTGELFF. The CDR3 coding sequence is TGTGCCAGCAGTTTATGGGTGGATACCGGGGAGCTGTTTTTT.

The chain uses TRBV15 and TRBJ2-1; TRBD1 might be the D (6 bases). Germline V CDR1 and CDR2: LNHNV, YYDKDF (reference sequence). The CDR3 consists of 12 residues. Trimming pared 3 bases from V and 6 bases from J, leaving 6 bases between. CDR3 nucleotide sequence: TGTGCCACCAGCAGGGGGGCCAATGAGCAGTTCTTC. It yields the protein CATSRGANEQFF.